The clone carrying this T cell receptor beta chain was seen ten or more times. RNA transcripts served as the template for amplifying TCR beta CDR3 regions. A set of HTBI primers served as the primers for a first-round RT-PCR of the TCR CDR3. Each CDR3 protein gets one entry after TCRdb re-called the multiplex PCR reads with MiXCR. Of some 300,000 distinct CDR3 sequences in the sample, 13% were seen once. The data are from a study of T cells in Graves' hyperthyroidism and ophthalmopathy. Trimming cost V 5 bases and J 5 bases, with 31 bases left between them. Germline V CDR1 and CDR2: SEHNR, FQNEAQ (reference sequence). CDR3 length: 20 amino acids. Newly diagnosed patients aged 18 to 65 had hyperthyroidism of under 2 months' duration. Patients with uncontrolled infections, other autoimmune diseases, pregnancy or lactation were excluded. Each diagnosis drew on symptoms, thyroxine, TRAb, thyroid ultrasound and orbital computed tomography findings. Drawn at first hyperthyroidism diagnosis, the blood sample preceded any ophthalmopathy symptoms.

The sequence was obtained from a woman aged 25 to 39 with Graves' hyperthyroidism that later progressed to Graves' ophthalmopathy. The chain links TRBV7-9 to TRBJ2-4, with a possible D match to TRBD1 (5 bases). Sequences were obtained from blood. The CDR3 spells CASSPRFLVQGIALQNIQYF. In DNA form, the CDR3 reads TGTGCCAGCAGCCCCCGGTTTTTGGTCCAGGGTATCGCTCTCCAAAACATTCAGTACTTC.